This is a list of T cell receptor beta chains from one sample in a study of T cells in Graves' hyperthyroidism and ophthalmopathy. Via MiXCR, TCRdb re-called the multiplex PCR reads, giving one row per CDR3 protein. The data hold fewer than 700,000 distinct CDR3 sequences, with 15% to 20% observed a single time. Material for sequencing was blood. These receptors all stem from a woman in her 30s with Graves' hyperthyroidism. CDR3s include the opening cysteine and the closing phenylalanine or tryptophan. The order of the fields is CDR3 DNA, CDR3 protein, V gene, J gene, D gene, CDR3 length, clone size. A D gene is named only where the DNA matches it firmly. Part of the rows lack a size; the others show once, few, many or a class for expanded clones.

cdr3_nt: TGTGCCAGCAGTCCCCCGTGGCTTCCAGATACGCAGTATTTT
cdr3_aa: CASSPPWLPDTQYF
v_call: TRBV6-2/TRBV6-3
j_call: TRBJ2-3
d_call: .
cdr3_length: 14
clone_size: many

cdr3_nt: TGTGCCAGCAGTTTACGGGCAGGGGGAACCCAGTACTTC
cdr3_aa: CASSLRAGGTQYF
v_call: TRBV12-3/TRBV12-4
j_call: TRBJ2-5
d_call: TRBD1
cdr3_length: 13
clone_size: many

cdr3_nt: TGTGCCAGCAGGCCAACGTTGGGTCGGCAGGGGGCGCATGGCTACACCTTC
cdr3_aa: CASRPTLGRQGAHGYTF
v_call: TRBV7-2
j_call: TRBJ1-2
d_call: TRBD1
cdr3_length: 17
clone_size: few

cdr3_nt: TGTGCCACCAGCAGGGAATGGGTCAGGGCCTTTCGGAGCAATCAGCCCCAGCATTTT
cdr3_aa: CATSREWVRAFRSNQPQHF
v_call: TRBV15
j_call: TRBJ1-5
d_call: .
cdr3_length: 19
clone_size: many

cdr3_nt: TGTGCCAGCAGGCCCCCGGGGGATACGCAGTATTTT
cdr3_aa: CASRPPGDTQYF
v_call: TRBV6-1
j_call: TRBJ2-3
d_call: .
cdr3_length: 12
clone_size: many

cdr3_nt: TGTGCCAGCAGCTTACTGACAGTTCTGGATACGCAGTATTTT
cdr3_aa: CASSLLTVLDTQYF
v_call: TRBV7-8
j_call: TRBJ2-3
d_call: .
cdr3_length: 14
clone_size: many

cdr3_nt: TGTGCCAGCAGCCGCGGGGGTGTGGAAAGTAATTCACCCCTCCACTTT
cdr3_aa: CASSRGGVESNSPLHF
v_call: TRBV7-3
j_call: TRBJ1-6
d_call: .
cdr3_length: 16
clone_size: .

cdr3_nt: TGCGCCAGCAGCCCAGGGAGGCTTTCCGGGGCCAACGTCCTGACTTTC
cdr3_aa: CASSPGRLSGANVLTF
v_call: TRBV4-1
j_call: TRBJ2-6
d_call: .
cdr3_length: 16
clone_size: few

cdr3_nt: TGTGCCAGCAGTGTGACAGGGGGCTGGACAGATACGCAGTATTTT
cdr3_aa: CASSVTGGWTDTQYF
v_call: TRBV25-1
j_call: TRBJ2-3
d_call: TRBD1
cdr3_length: 15
clone_size: many

cdr3_nt: TGTGCCAGCAGCCTAACGATAACAGGGATAACGGAGACCCAGTACTTC
cdr3_aa: CASSLTITGITETQYF
v_call: TRBV5-6
j_call: TRBJ2-5
d_call: .
cdr3_length: 16
clone_size: .

cdr3_nt: TGTGCCAGCAGTTTAGCGGACCCTAGGATTGCCGAGCAGTACTTC
cdr3_aa: CASSLADPRIAEQYF
v_call: TRBV28
j_call: TRBJ2-7
d_call: .
cdr3_length: 15
clone_size: many

cdr3_nt: TGCGCCAGCGGTCGGACAGGGGGCGAGGAGACCCAGTACTTC
cdr3_aa: CASGRTGGEETQYF
v_call: TRBV5-1
j_call: TRBJ2-5
d_call: TRBD1
cdr3_length: 14
clone_size: many

cdr3_nt: TGTGCCAGCTCACCCCAAGATAGTTACCACAGGTTTAACGAGCAGTACTTC
cdr3_aa: CASSPQDSYHRFNEQYF
v_call: TRBV18
j_call: TRBJ2-7
d_call: .
cdr3_length: 17
clone_size: few

cdr3_nt: TGTGCCAGCAGCCCCGGACAGGAGGGTCCAGCTTTCTTT
cdr3_aa: CASSPGQEGPAFF
v_call: TRBV13
j_call: TRBJ1-1
d_call: TRBD1
cdr3_length: 13
clone_size: many

cdr3_nt: TGCGCCAGCAGCGCCGAGTTCGATGAGCAGCTCTTC
cdr3_aa: CASSAEFDEQLF
v_call: TRBV2
j_call: TRBJ2-1
d_call: .
cdr3_length: 12
clone_size: .

cdr3_nt: TGTGCCAGCAGCTTAGTTTCCACTAGCGGGAGCAATGAGCAGTTCTTC
cdr3_aa: CASSLVSTSGSNEQFF
v_call: TRBV11-3
j_call: TRBJ2-1
d_call: TRBD2
cdr3_length: 16
clone_size: many

cdr3_nt: TGCGCCAGCAGCTTTGCGGTAGCGGGAGGAAATGAGCAGTTCTTC
cdr3_aa: CASSFAVAGGNEQFF
v_call: TRBV5-1
j_call: TRBJ2-1
d_call: TRBD2
cdr3_length: 15
clone_size: .

cdr3_nt: TGTGCCAGCAGTTTCTCTAACGGTTATCAAGAGACCCAGTACTTC
cdr3_aa: CASSFSNGYQETQYF
v_call: TRBV28
j_call: TRBJ2-5
d_call: .
cdr3_length: 15
clone_size: many

cdr3_nt: TGTGCCATCAGAGGGACAGGGGGTGGCTACACCTTC
cdr3_aa: CAIRGTGGGYTF
v_call: TRBV10-3
j_call: TRBJ1-2
d_call: TRBD1
cdr3_length: 12
clone_size: .

cdr3_nt: TGTGCCACCAGTGATTTACCGTACAATGAGCAGTTCTTC
cdr3_aa: CATSDLPYNEQFF
v_call: TRBV24-1
j_call: TRBJ2-1
d_call: .
cdr3_length: 13
clone_size: .

cdr3_nt: TGTGCCAGCAGCCTAGATTTGTCAGAAAATCAGCCCCAGCATTTT
cdr3_aa: CASSLDLSENQPQHF
v_call: TRBV3-1
j_call: TRBJ1-5
d_call: .
cdr3_length: 15
clone_size: .

cdr3_nt: TGTGCCAGCAGCCTACCCGGGACAGAAGAGACCCAGTACTTC
cdr3_aa: CASSLPGTEETQYF
v_call: TRBV3-1
j_call: TRBJ2-5
d_call: TRBD1
cdr3_length: 14
clone_size: many